This TCR beta chain came from a study of long-term antiretroviral therapy in people with HIV. Study as a whole: The earliest samples came from an era when ART typically awaited falling CD4 counts. Overall study findings and caveats: Gathering of blood took place between about 2004 and 2018, possibly under older ART regimens.

The immunoSEQ assay was v3.0, run at survey level. Method: immunoSEQ multiplex PCR; TCRdb's copy keeps in-frame clones and lacks some. The sample shows almost 35,000 clones, roughly 94% of them seen only once. J gave up 5 bases and V 5 bases, and 14 bases lay outside the gene matches. CDR1 is SGHVS, CDR2 FQNEAQ, per germline. This CDR3 is built from 16 residues. Every one of the donors gave at least one pre-ART PBMC sample and at least two post-ART PBMC samples. Comment on this clone: No antigen is known for it.

The sample was unsorted PBMCs, taken around 5 years after starting antiretroviral therapy. The genes are TRBV7-8 and TRBJ2-5; 7 bases match TRBD2. This TCR came from a woman between 50 and 59 years old with HIV. CDR3 sequence (DNA): TGTGCCAGCAGCCCCCCCCAGAGGCTCGGGGGGGAGACCCAGTACTTC. This sequence encodes CASSPPQRLGGETQYF. The full variable domain, rest sourced from reference TRBV7-8 and TRBJ2-5, is GAGVSQSPRYKVAKRGQDVALRCDPISGHVSLFWYQQALGQGPEFLTYFQNEAQLDKSGLPSDRFFAERPEGSVSTLKIQRTQQEDSAVYLCASSPPQRLGGETQYFGPGTRLLVL.